Listed below are T cell receptor beta chains from one sample, sequenced in a study of T cell responses to AZD1222 COVID-19 vaccine. Profiling relied on immunoSEQ multiplex PCR, and the TCRdb table lists in-frame clones only, not all of them. The sample consists of roughly 130,000 clones, about 90% of them appearing once. Sequencing was performed on peripheral blood, taken 28 days after the second dose of the MenACWY control vaccine. The receptors were gathered from an adult who received the MenACWY meningococcal vaccine as a control. Each CDR3 is given with its conserved first and last residue. The D gene is left open where the match is weak. Some rows have no size entry. The others give once, few or many, or a class for an expanded clone.

D: TRBD1; length: 17; size: NA; V: TRBV7-8; J: TRBJ1-5; CDR3: CASSSSGQDYSNQPQHF; DNA: TGTGCCAGCAGCTCCTCGGGACAGGATTATAGCAATCAGCCCCAGCATTTT
D: NA; length: 15; size: NA; V: TRBV6-2/TRBV6-3; J: TRBJ1-6; CDR3: CASSRAGADNSPLHF; DNA: TGTGCCAGCAGCAGGGCGGGGGCCGATAATTCACCCCTCCACTTT
D: NA; length: 17; size: NA; V: TRBV4-3; J: TRBJ1-6; CDR3: CASSQDLGLAYNSPLHF; DNA: TGCGCCAGCAGCCAAGATCTGGGACTCGCCTATAATTCACCCCTCCACTTT
D: NA; length: 13; size: NA; V: TRBV3-1/TRBV3-2; J: TRBJ2-7; CDR3: CASSQLGTYEQYF; DNA: TGTGCCAGCAGCCAATTGGGGACCTACGAGCAGTACTTC
D: NA; length: 15; size: NA; V: TRBV6-2/TRBV6-3; J: TRBJ2-7; CDR3: CASSWPPGGAYEQYF; DNA: TGTGCCAGCAGTTGGCCCCCCGGGGGAGCCTACGAGCAGTACTTC
D: TRBD1; length: 14; size: NA; V: TRBV6-5; J: TRBJ2-1; CDR3: CASSRRTGYNEQFF; DNA: TGTGCCAGCAGCCGTCGGACAGGATACAATGAGCAGTTCTTC
D: NA; length: 12; size: NA; V: TRBV18; J: TRBJ2-1; CDR3: CASSPGGNEQFF; DNA: TGTGCCAGCTCACCAGGCGGGAATGAGCAGTTCTTC
D: NA; length: 18; size: NA; V: TRBV28; J: TRBJ1-5; CDR3: CASSFPQGGASSNQPQHF; DNA: TGTGCCAGCAGTTTCCCCCAGGGAGGGGCTTCGAGCAATCAGCCCCAGCATTTT
D: NA; length: 15; size: NA; V: TRBV7-2; J: TRBJ1-6; CDR3: CASSLANPPNSPLHF; DNA: TGTGCCAGCAGCTTAGCTAATCCCCCGAATTCACCCCTCCACTTT
D: NA; length: 16; size: NA; V: TRBV4-3; J: TRBJ1-3; CDR3: CASSQDHTVPGNTIYF; DNA: TGCGCCAGCAGCCAAGATCACACAGTACCTGGAAACACCATATATTTT
D: NA; length: 14; size: NA; V: TRBV10-2; J: TRBJ1-4; CDR3: CASSVGQEHGKLFF; DNA: TGCGCCAGCAGTGTGGGGCAGGAGCATGGAAAACTGTTTTTT
D: NA; length: 11; size: NA; V: TRBV5-1; J: TRBJ2-1; CDR3: CASSLVEEQFF; DNA: TGCGCCAGCAGCTTGGTAGAGGAGCAGTTCTTC
D: NA; length: 15; size: NA; V: TRBV6-5; J: TRBJ1-1; CDR3: CASSYSTGGEDQAFF; DNA: TGTGCCAGCAGTTACTCGACTGGGGGAGAAGACCAAGCTTTCTTT
D: NA; length: 14; size: NA; V: TRBV18; J: TRBJ1-2; CDR3: CASSQGEVNYGYTF; DNA: TGTGCCAGCTCACAAGGAGAGGTTAACTATGGCTACACCTTC
D: TRBD2; length: 18; size: NA; V: TRBV5-1; J: TRBJ2-3; CDR3: CASSLGGTSGSRADTQYF; DNA: TGCGCCAGCAGCTTAGGCGGGACTAGCGGGAGTAGGGCAGATACGCAGTATTTT
D: NA; length: 16; size: NA; V: TRBV15; J: TRBJ1-1; CDR3: CATSLVQGLGNTEAFF; DNA: TGTGCCACCAGCCTGGTACAGGGATTGGGGAACACTGAAGCTTTCTTT
D: NA; length: 17; size: NA; V: TRBV27; J: TRBJ2-7; CDR3: CASSSPPGQPRGYEQYF; DNA: TGTGCCAGCAGTTCCCCCCCGGGGCAGCCACGGGGTTACGAGCAGTACTTC
D: NA; length: 13; size: NA; V: TRBV5-4; J: TRBJ2-3; CDR3: CASSFSDADTQYF; DNA: TGTGCCAGCAGCTTTTCTGACGCAGATACGCAGTATTTT
D: NA; length: 16; size: few; V: TRBV29-1; J: TRBJ1-5; CDR3: CSGGRRGSLSNQPQHF; DNA: TGCAGCGGGGGAAGGCGGGGCTCCCTTAGCAATCAGCCCCAGCATTTT
D: NA; length: 15; size: NA; V: TRBV6-2/TRBV6-3; J: TRBJ1-5; CDR3: CASSPLGGYNQPQHF; DNA: TGTGCCAGCAGTCCCTTGGGGGGCTACAATCAGCCCCAGCATTTT
D: TRBD1; length: 16; size: NA; V: TRBV7-8; J: TRBJ1-5; CDR3: CASSLTGGNSFQPQHF; DNA: TGTGCCAGCAGCTTAACAGGGGGGAATAGCTTTCAGCCCCAGCATTTT
D: NA; length: 16; size: NA; V: TRBV4-3; J: TRBJ2-1; CDR3: CASSPDMVAEYNEQFF; DNA: TGCGCCAGCAGCCCCGATATGGTAGCGGAGTACAATGAGCAGTTCTTC
D: NA; length: 14; size: once; V: TRBV5-1; J: TRBJ2-5; CDR3: CASSLAAGRETQYF; DNA: TGCGCCAGCAGCTTGGCCGCGGGCCGAGAGACCCAGTACTTC
D: TRBD1; length: 14; size: NA; V: TRBV4-3; J: TRBJ1-2; CDR3: CASSQDRVGGRYTF; DNA: TGCGCCAGCAGCCAAGATCGGGTAGGGGGCCGCTACACCTTC
D: TRBD1; length: 17; size: NA; V: TRBV5-1; J: TRBJ1-3; CDR3: CASSYGQGTGSGNTIYF; DNA: TGCGCCAGCAGCTATGGACAGGGGACCGGCTCTGGAAACACCATATATTTT
D: NA; length: 17; size: NA; V: TRBV7-2; J: TRBJ2-7; CDR3: CASSPKGGGSMTYEQYF; DNA: TGTGCCAGCAGCCCTAAGGGGGGCGGGAGCATGACCTACGAGCAGTACTTC
D: NA; length: 15; size: NA; V: TRBV7-9; J: TRBJ1-4; CDR3: CASSPGSATNEKLFF; DNA: TGTGCCAGCAGCCCCGGGTCCGCAACTAATGAAAAACTGTTTTTT
D: TRBD1; length: 15; size: once; V: TRBV24-1; J: TRBJ1-2; CDR3: CATSEGQASNYGYTF; DNA: TGTGCCACCAGTGAGGGACAGGCATCTAACTATGGCTACACCTTC
D: NA; length: 16; size: NA; V: TRBV28; J: TRBJ2-7; CDR3: CASSRPRAGSSYEQYF; DNA: TGTGCCAGCAGCCGCCCTCGGGCAGGGAGCTCCTACGAGCAGTACTTC
D: TRBD1; length: 11; size: medium-sized; V: TRBV28; J: TRBJ2-7; CDR3: CASRTGFEQYF; DNA: TGTGCCAGCAGGACAGGGTTCGAGCAGTACTTC
D: NA; length: 14; size: NA; V: TRBV6-5; J: TRBJ1-2; CDR3: CASRDRREDYGYTF; DNA: TGTGCCAGCAGAGATCGACGGGAGGACTATGGCTACACCTTC
D: TRBD2; length: 15; size: NA; V: TRBV5-1; J: TRBJ2-3; CDR3: CASSLEAGRTDTQYF; DNA: TGCGCCAGCAGCTTGGAAGCGGGACGCACAGATACGCAGTATTTT
D: NA; length: 15; size: NA; V: TRBV7-9; J: TRBJ1-2; CDR3: CASSLRDISIYGYTF; DNA: TGTGCCAGCAGCCTCCGGGACATCTCTATCTATGGCTACACCTTC
D: NA; length: 16; size: few; V: TRBV4-1; J: TRBJ2-1; CDR3: CASSQAQGTQYNEQFF; DNA: TGCGCCAGCAGCCAAGCTCAGGGGACTCAGTACAATGAGCAGTTCTTC
D: TRBD2; length: 15; size: NA; V: TRBV3-1/TRBV3-2; J: TRBJ2-3; CDR3: CASSQASGGTDTQYF; DNA: TGTGCCAGCAGCCAGGCTAGCGGGGGCACAGATACGCAGTATTTT
D: NA; length: 16; size: NA; V: TRBV28; J: TRBJ2-7; CDR3: CASSRGPGTTRYEQYF; DNA: TGTGCCAGCAGTAGGGGCCCCGGGACCACCCGATACGAGCAGTACTTC
D: NA; length: 13; size: NA; V: TRBV27; J: TRBJ2-3; CDR3: CASSLRGTDTQYF; DNA: TGTGCCAGCAGTTTGAGGGGTACAGATACGCAGTATTTT
D: TRBD1; length: 14; size: NA; V: TRBV10-3; J: TRBJ2-7; CDR3: CAIGQGGFSYEQYF; DNA: TGTGCCATAGGACAGGGGGGCTTCTCCTACGAGCAGTACTTC
D: NA; length: 15; size: once; V: TRBV7-2; J: TRBJ2-5; CDR3: CASSLGVADQETQYF; DNA: TGTGCCAGCAGCTTAGGGGTAGCGGACCAAGAGACCCAGTACTTC
D: TRBD1; length: 14; size: NA; V: TRBV2; J: TRBJ1-3; CDR3: CASRPGGSGNTIYF; DNA: TGTGCCAGCAGACCAGGGGGCAGTGGAAACACCATATATTTT
D: NA; length: 13; size: NA; V: TRBV10-3; J: TRBJ2-5; CDR3: CAIGDYQQETQYF; DNA: TGTGCCATCGGTGACTACCAACAAGAGACCCAGTACTTC
D: NA; length: 12; size: NA; V: TRBV3-1/TRBV3-2; J: TRBJ2-1; CDR3: CASSQEYNEQFF; DNA: TGTGCCAGCAGCCAAGAATACAATGAGCAGTTCTTC
D: NA; length: 13; size: NA; V: TRBV6-5; J: TRBJ1-2; CDR3: CASSYSSGNGYTF; DNA: TGTGCCAGCAGTTACTCCTCAGGGAATGGCTACACCTTC
D: NA; length: 13; size: NA; V: TRBV28; J: TRBJ2-7; CDR3: CASGYIRIGARFF; DNA: TGTGCCAGCGGTTATATCCGGATAGGCGCTAGATTCTTC
D: TRBD1; length: 16; size: once; V: TRBV24-1; J: TRBJ2-5; CDR3: CATSGRGQGYQETQYF; DNA: TGTGCCACCAGTGGGAGGGGACAGGGGTACCAAGAGACCCAGTACTTC
D: NA; length: 14; size: NA; V: TRBV10-3; J: TRBJ2-2; CDR3: CAISDRGYTGELFF; DNA: TGTGCCATCAGTGACCGGGGTTACACCGGGGAGCTGTTTTTT
D: NA; length: 16; size: NA; V: TRBV5-6; J: TRBJ1-2; CDR3: CASSLVVANSVYGYTF; DNA: TGTGCCAGCAGCTTGGTTGTGGCAAACTCGGTCTATGGCTACACCTTC
D: TRBD1; length: 14; size: NA; V: TRBV30; J: TRBJ1-2; CDR3: CAWSVTGGIYGYTF; DNA: TGTGCCTGGAGTGTTACAGGGGGCATCTATGGCTACACCTTC
D: NA; length: 14; size: NA; V: TRBV7-8; J: TRBJ1-5; CDR3: CASSLEQWGQPQHF; DNA: TGTGCCAGCAGCTTAGAGCAGTGGGGTCAGCCCCAGCATTTT
D: TRBD1; length: 20; size: NA; V: TRBV19; J: TRBJ1-5; CDR3: CASSRGDLNRDRGRGRPQHF; DNA: TGTGCCAGTAGTAGAGGGGACCTCAACCGGGACAGGGGCCGAGGTAGGCCCCAGCATTTT